The 3 T cell receptor beta chains below come from one sample, sequenced in a study of Tregs in tolerant kidney transplant recipients. Generated by immunoSEQ multiplex PCR, the TCRdb table keeps only in-frame clones and is missing some. The table lists approximately 2,000 clones, roughly 52% of them singletons, with 20% to 25% in the top ten. Their recognized antigens are unknown. The sample taken for sequencing was Tregs from blood cultured with allogeneic cells. Receptors originate from a human donor in good health.

This clone is deemed large (0.1 to 1%). J is TRBJ1-1 and V is TRBV2; weak D call: TRBD1 (5 bases). Germline CDR1 reads SNHLY; CDR2 reads FYNNEI. The CDR3 length is 13 residues. V lost 6 bases, J lost 6 bases, and 14 bases lay in between. CDR3 protein: CASSFRRVPEAFF. CDR3 in DNA: TGTGCCAGCAGCTTCCGCAGGGTCCCTGAAGCTTTCTTT.

Only a few counts were recorded for this clone. This chain connects TRBV7-2 to TRBJ1-2, with a weak D call TRBD1 (5 bases). This CDR3 comprises 15 residues. In germline, CDR1 is SGHTA, CDR2 FQGNSA. Trimming shortened V by 5 bases and J by 0 bases, and 13 bases separated the two germline ends. This CDR3 is CASSPQGSPNYGYTF. The CDR3 region has the DNA TGTGCCAGCAGCCCTCAGGGATCCCCTAACTATGGCTACACCTTC.

This clone was observed a handful of times. The V and J genes are TRBV7-8 and TRBJ1-2; D unresolved. V lost 2 bases to trimming and J lost 2 bases, with 9 bases between them. This CDR3 has 14 amino acids. Germline CDR1 reads SGHVS; CDR2 reads FQNEAQ. CDR3: CASSLMSSNYGYTF. The CDR3 nucleotides read TGTGCCAGCAGCTTAATGTCCAGCAACTATGGCTACACCTTC.